What follows describes a single T cell receptor beta chain. Its antigen is still unknown. The V and J ends lost 4 bases and 4 bases respectively, with 14 bases between them. Germline-derived CDR1 and CDR2 are SGHDT and YYEEEE. The CDR3 consists of 14 residues. This entry is derived from a study of T cells in Graves' hyperthyroidism and ophthalmopathy. Study conclusions and caveats: Ophthalmopathy was told apart from stable hyperthyroidism by a 13 V-J model.

TCR beta CDR3 region amplification was performed from RNA transcripts. During a first-round RT-PCR of the TCR CDR3, the HTBI primer set was used. MiXCR, run by TCRdb on the multiplex PCR reads, gives a single entry per CDR3 protein. The sample lists roughly 500,000 distinct CDR3 sequences, 15% to 20% occurring once. J is TRBJ2-5 and V is TRBV5-6, with TRBD2 as a possible D gene (6 bases). Sequences were obtained from blood. This TCR came from a woman in her 30s with Graves' ophthalmopathy. The CDR3 sequence: CASSRTDYPETQYF. The CDR3 nucleotides are TGTGCCAGCAGCCGAACGGACTATCCAGAGACCCAGTACTTC.